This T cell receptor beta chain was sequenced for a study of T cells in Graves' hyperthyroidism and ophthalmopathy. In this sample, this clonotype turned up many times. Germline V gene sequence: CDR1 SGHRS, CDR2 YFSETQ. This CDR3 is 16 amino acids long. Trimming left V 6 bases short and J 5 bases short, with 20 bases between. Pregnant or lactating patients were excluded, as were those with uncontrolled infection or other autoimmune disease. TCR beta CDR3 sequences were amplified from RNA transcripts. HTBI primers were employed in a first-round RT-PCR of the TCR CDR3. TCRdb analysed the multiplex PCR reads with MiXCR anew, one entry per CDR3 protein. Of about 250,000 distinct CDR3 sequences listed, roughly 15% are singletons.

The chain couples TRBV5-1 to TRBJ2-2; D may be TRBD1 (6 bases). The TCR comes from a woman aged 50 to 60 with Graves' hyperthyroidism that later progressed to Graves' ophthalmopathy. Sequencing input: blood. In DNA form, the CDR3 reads TGCGCCAGCACGGTGAAACAGGGCTCGGGGACCGGGGAGCTGTTTTTT. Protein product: CASTVKQGSGTGELFF.